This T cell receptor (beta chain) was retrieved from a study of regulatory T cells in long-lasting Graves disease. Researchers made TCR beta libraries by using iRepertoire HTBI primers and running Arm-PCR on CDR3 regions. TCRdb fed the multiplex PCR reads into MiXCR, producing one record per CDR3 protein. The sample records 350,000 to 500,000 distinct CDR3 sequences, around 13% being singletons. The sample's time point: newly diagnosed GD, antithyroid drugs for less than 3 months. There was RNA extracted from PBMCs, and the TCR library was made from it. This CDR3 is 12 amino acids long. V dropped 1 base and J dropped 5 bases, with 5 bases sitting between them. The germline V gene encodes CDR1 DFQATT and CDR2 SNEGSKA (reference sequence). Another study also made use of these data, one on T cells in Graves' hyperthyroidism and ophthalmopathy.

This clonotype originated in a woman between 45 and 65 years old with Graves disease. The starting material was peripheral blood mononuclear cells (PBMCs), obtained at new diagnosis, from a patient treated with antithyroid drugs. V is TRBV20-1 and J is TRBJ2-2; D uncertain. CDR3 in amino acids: CSARARTGELFF. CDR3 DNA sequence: TGCAGTGCTAGAGCCAGAACCGGGGAGCTGTTTTTT.